The text below deals with one TCR beta chain. This table comes from immunoSEQ multiplex PCR, and its TCRdb copy is limited to in-frame clones, with some not included. The sample lists roughly 560,000 clones; approximately 80% were seen once. The sample comes from a study of shared T cell receptors in the human thymus. V lost 6 bases to trimming and J lost 9 bases, with 15 bases between them. The CDR3 length is 13 residues. Per the germline V gene, CDR1 is MNHEY and CDR2 is SMNVEV (reference sequence). This sample was also put to use in a study of human thymus T cells. That paper states: The sample donors, healthy Finnish infants, were having corrective surgery for congenital heart defects. Corrective heart surgery yielded the resections from which the thymus tissue came. Both thymic and peripheral blood repertoires showed apparently biased V and J usage. The related literature has documented a marked overlap of thymic repertoires among unrelated individuals.

V gene TRBV27 combines with J gene TRBJ1-5, with D uncertain. This TCR was recovered from a boy in the first two years of life with a congenital heart defect. Input material: thymocytes. CDR3 coding DNA: TGTGCCAGCAGATCCGGGCGCCGGGGGCCCCAGCATTTT. The encoded protein is CASRSGRRGPQHF.